This is a list of T cell receptor beta chains from one sample in a study of blood T cell repertoires in COVID-19. Clones were read by immunoSEQ multiplex PCR, and TCRdb kept only the in-frame ones, dropping some. The table lists about 250,000 clones, about 87% of them singletons. Sequencing was carried out using PBMCs or T cells enriched from blood (not recorded which). Receptor source: a woman aged 50 to 60 who had recovered from COVID-19. Each CDR3 is given with its conserved first and last residue. The D gene is left open where the match is weak. Size is omitted from some rows. Given values are once, few, many or a class for expanded clones.

>TRBJ2-1|TRBD2|TRBV28|.
CASSLAGVRNEQFF
TGTGCCAGCAGCCTAGCGGGAGTCCGCAATGAGCAGTTCTTC
>TRBJ1-2|.|TRBV3-1/TRBV3-2|.
CASRKDIVGGYTF
TGTGCCAGCAGGAAGGACATCGTCGGCGGCTACACCTTC
>TRBJ2-5|.|TRBV7-2|.
CASSSGTKKYQETQYF
TGTGCCAGCAGCTCGGGGACAAAGAAGTACCAAGAGACCCAGTACTTC
>TRBJ2-4|.|TRBV24-1|.
CATSDPARTGIQYF
TGTGCCACCAGTGACCCCGCCCGTACAGGGATTCAGTACTTC
>TRBJ1-2|TRBD1|TRBV19|.
CASRPGQSRGYTF
TGTGCCAGTAGACCGGGACAGAGCCGTGGCTACACCTTC
>TRBJ1-5|.|TRBV28|few
CASSPHAGGVWNQPQHF
TGTGCCAGCAGTCCCCACGCGGGGGGCGTTTGGAATCAGCCCCAGCATTTT
>TRBJ1-5|.|TRBV7-2|.
CASSPPGAGGQPQHF
TGTGCCAGCAGCCCCCCCGGGGCGGGGGGCCAGCCCCAGCATTTT
>TRBJ2-1|.|TRBV10-1|.
CASSEGGRYNEQFF
TGCGCCAGCAGTGAAGGCGGCCGATACAATGAGCAGTTCTTC
>TRBJ1-6|.|TRBV7-2|.
CASSLLGGRNSPLHF
TGTGCCAGCAGCTTATTGGGGGGGCGTAATTCACCCCTCCACTTT
>TRBJ2-7|.|TRBV4-1|.
CASSQEGGQRTYEQYF
TGCGCCAGCAGCCAAGAGGGGGGACAGAGGACCTACGAGCAGTACTTC
>TRBJ1-5|.|TRBV6-5|.
CASRTDSNQPQHF
TGTGCCAGCAGGACAGATAGCAATCAGCCCCAGCATTTT
>TRBJ2-1|TRBD2|TRBV9|.
CASSLGLAGGAMNEQFF
TGTGCCAGCAGCTTGGGACTAGCGGGAGGGGCGATGAATGAGCAGTTCTTC
>TRBJ2-3|TRBD2|TRBV5-4|.
CASSSVGGRSTDTQYF
TGTGCCAGCAGCAGCGTGGGCGGGAGGTCGACAGATACGCAGTATTTT
>TRBJ1-2|.|TRBV4-2|.
CASSQAGTVAGYTF
TGTGCCAGCAGCCAAGCAGGAACGGTCGCTGGCTACACCTTC
>TRBJ1-6|.|TRBV11-3|.
CASSPGSNSPLHF
TGTGCCAGCAGCCCGGGAAGTAATTCACCCCTCCACTTT
>TRBJ1-1|.|TRBV6-5|few
CASSYVKNTEAFF
TGTGCCAGCAGCTATGTAAAGAACACTGAAGCTTTCTTT
>TRBJ2-1|TRBD2|TRBV4-1|.
CASSPQPGAGGSYNEQFF
TGCGCCAGCAGCCCCCAACCCGGTGCGGGAGGTTCCTACAATGAGCAGTTCTTC
>TRBJ2-1|.|TRBV5-1|.
CASSFGPRNEQFF
TGCGCCAGCAGCTTTGGTCCCAGGAATGAGCAGTTCTTC
>TRBJ2-1|.|TRBV19|.
CASSIRGTRFSDEQFF
TGTGCCAGTAGTATTAGGGGGACCCGCTTTAGCGATGAGCAGTTCTTC
>TRBJ1-5|.|TRBV27|.
CASSLSIGDMNQPQHF
TGTGCCAGCAGTTTATCGATAGGGGATATGAATCAGCCCCAGCATTTT
>TRBJ1-1|.|TRBV28|.
CASSAARGSNTEAFF
TGTGCCAGCAGTGCCGCCAGGGGTTCGAACACTGAAGCTTTCTTT
>TRBJ2-7|TRBD1|TRBV7-3|.
CASSLNRGYEQYF
TGTGCCAGCAGCTTAAACAGGGGGTACGAGCAGTACTTC
>TRBJ2-3|TRBD2|TRBV19|.
CASSIRLAGITDTQYF
TGTGCCAGTAGTATACGACTAGCGGGGATCACAGATACGCAGTATTTT
>TRBJ2-1|TRBD1|TRBV4-2|.
CASSAHRDSEEGEQFF
TGTGCCAGCAGCGCCCACCGGGACAGCGAAGAGGGTGAGCAGTTCTTC
>TRBJ2-5|.|TRBV28|.
CASSLTGRGLETQYF
TGTGCCAGCAGTTTAACGGGCAGGGGCTTGGAGACCCAGTACTTC
>TRBJ2-4|TRBD2|TRBV7-9|.
CASSIRPGLAGGSAKNIQYF
TGTGCCAGCAGCATAAGGCCCGGACTAGCGGGAGGTAGTGCCAAAAACATTCAGTACTTC
>TRBJ2-1|TRBD1|TRBV10-3|.
CAISSPTGSNEQFF
TGTGCCATCAGTAGCCCGACAGGGAGCAATGAGCAGTTCTTC
>TRBJ2-7|TRBD2|TRBV7-2|.
CASSLLAAYEQYF
TGTGCCAGCAGTTTGCTAGCGGCCTACGAGCAGTACTTC
>TRBJ2-2|.|TRBV11-2|once
CASTIELNTGELFF
TGTGCCAGCACCATAGAACTAAACACCGGGGAGCTGTTTTTT
>TRBJ1-2|.|TRBV6-5|.
CASSSGQVYGYTF
TGTGCCAGCAGTTCAGGGCAGGTTTATGGCTACACCTTC
>TRBJ1-1|TRBD1|TRBV7-9|.
CASSSEPVGTGLEAFF
TGTGCCAGCAGTTCTGAACCAGTAGGGACAGGCCTTGAAGCTTTCTTT
>TRBJ1-1|.|TRBV12-3/TRBV12-4|once
CASRTFREGEAFF
TGTGCCAGCAGAACATTCAGGGAGGGTGAAGCTTTCTTT
>TRBJ1-4|TRBD1|TRBV13|.
CASSRRSGGWANEKLFF
TGTGCCAGCAGCCGTCGATCAGGGGGCTGGGCTAATGAAAAACTGTTTTTT
>TRBJ1-6|.|TRBV2|.
CASSIRTANNSPLHF
TGTGCCAGCAGTATTAGGACAGCCAATAATTCACCCCTCCACTTT
>TRBJ2-3|TRBD2|TRBV7-3|.
CASSFLNAGVTDTQYF
TGTGCCAGCAGCTTTCTCAATGCGGGAGTAACAGATACGCAGTATTTT
>TRBJ1-1|TRBD1|TRBV27|once
CASSSGQGLDTEAFF
TGTGCCAGCAGTTCGGGACAGGGGCTGGACACTGAAGCTTTCTTT